These T cell receptor beta chains were read from a single sample in a study of cytomegalovirus exposure and HLA in healthy donors. Only in-frame clones appear in the TCRdb table, and some are missing; sequencing was by immunoSEQ multiplex PCR. The sample contains nearly 95,000 clones, about 7.6% of which appear only once. Sequencing used PBMCs. The source is a man over 45 in good health and CMV-seronegative. Each CDR3 is given with its conserved first and last residue. D genes are given only for firm matches. Part of the rows lack a size; the others show once, few, many or a class for expanded clones.

d_call,j_call,v_call,clone_size,cdr3_nt,cdr3_aa
TRBD1,TRBJ1-2,TRBV7-8,few,TGTGCCAGCAGCTCGATGACAGGGTGGAACTATGGCTACACCTTC,CASSSMTGWNYGYTF
TRBD1,TRBJ1-1,TRBV5-8,few,TGTGCCAGCAGCTTATGGACAGGGGGCATGAACACTGAAGCTTTCTTT,CASSLWTGGMNTEAFF
TRBD2,TRBJ2-7,TRBV28,few,TGTGCCAGCCGAGCGGGAGGTGCCCTCCGTGAACACGAGCAGTACTTC,CASRAGGALREHEQYF
TRBD2,TRBJ2-7,TRBV5-1,few,TGCGCCAGCAGCTTGGGTGGGAGGGACGAGCAGTACTTC,CASSLGGRDEQYF
.,TRBJ1-1,TRBV11-1,.,TGTGCCAGCAGCCGGACCGGGGATACTGAAGCTTTCTTT,CASSRTGDTEAFF
TRBD1,TRBJ2-1,TRBV5-1,.,TGCGCCAGCGGCCGGGACAGGGGATACAATGAGCAGTTCTTC,CASGRDRGYNEQFF
TRBD1,TRBJ2-5,TRBV9,.,TGTGCCAGCAGCGTAGAGGACAGGGGATCACAGACCCAGTACTTC,CASSVEDRGSQTQYF
TRBD2,TRBJ2-1,TRBV29-1,.,TGCAGCGTTGCAGTAAGGGAGCGGGGGGTCAATGAGCAGTTCTTC,CSVAVRERGVNEQFF
.,TRBJ2-7,TRBV19,few,TGTGCCAGTAGTATAGCTATGGCTGGGGCCTTCTACGAGCAGTACTTC,CASSIAMAGAFYEQYF
.,TRBJ2-5,TRBV2,.,TGTGCCAGCAGTGAACAGGTCCAAGAGACCCAGTACTTC,CASSEQVQETQYF
TRBD2,TRBJ2-7,TRBV19,few,TGTGCCAGTAGTCGCCAAACCGGGACTAGCGTCTCCTACGAGCAGTACTTC,CASSRQTGTSVSYEQYF
.,TRBJ2-1,TRBV6-5,few,TGTGCCAGCAACGGGGCTAGCGCCCCCTACAATGAGCAGTTCTTC,CASNGASAPYNEQFF
TRBD1,TRBJ2-2,TRBV18,.,TGTGCCAGCTCACCCCGAGGACAGGGGACGAACACCGGGGAGCTGTTTTTT,CASSPRGQGTNTGELFF
TRBD1,TRBJ2-5,TRBV29-1,.,TGCAGCGCGAACAGGGGGCTTGAAGAGACCCAGTACTTC,CSANRGLEETQYF
.,TRBJ2-7,TRBV6-1,.,TGTGCCAGCAACCCGACTAAAGGGAGTGACGAGCAGTACTTC,CASNPTKGSDEQYF
.,TRBJ1-1,TRBV9,few,TGTGCCAGCAGCCGGGACATAAGCACTGAAGCTTTCTTT,CASSRDISTEAFF
.,TRBJ1-3,TRBV14,.,TGTGCCAGCAGCCACCGGGGGGGAATGGGAAACACCATATATTTT,CASSHRGGMGNTIYF
.,TRBJ2-4,TRBV28,few,TGTGCCAGCAGCCCGAGTCTGAACATTCAGTACTTC,CASSPSLNIQYF
TRBD1,TRBJ2-7,TRBV29-1,.,TGCAGCGTTAATCCCTCGGGACAGGGCTACGAGCAGTACTTC,CSVNPSGQGYEQYF
.,TRBJ1-1,TRBV28,few,TGTGCCAGCATCCTCTCTTGGGGGCCTAGCACTGAAGCTTTCTTT,CASILSWGPSTEAFF
.,TRBJ1-1,TRBV6-6,few,TGTGCCAGCAGACCGCCCACAGATAACACTGAAGCTTTCTTT,CASRPPTDNTEAFF
.,TRBJ1-1,TRBV19,.,TGTGCCAGTACCCTCACAGGGATGGTCACTGAAGCTTTCTTT,CASTLTGMVTEAFF
.,TRBJ2-5,TRBV2,few,TGTGCCAGCAGTGCCCGGACAGTCGGCGGGACCCAGTACTTC,CASSARTVGGTQYF
.,TRBJ1-1,TRBV5-4,.,TGTGCCAGCAGCTTGGACAGATACACTGAAGCTTTCTTT,CASSLDRYTEAFF
.,TRBJ1-5,TRBV19,.,TGTGCCAGTAGTATAGATAATGTCAGGGACAATCAGCCCCAGCATTTT,CASSIDNVRDNQPQHF
TRBD1,TRBJ1-6,TRBV6-1,.,TGTGCCAGCAGTGACAGGGGGGCCTATTCACCCCTCCACTTT,CASSDRGAYSPLHF
.,TRBJ1-5,TRBV6-6,.,TGTGCCAGCAGTTACTGGGGCGGGGATCAGCCCCAGCATTTT,CASSYWGGDQPQHF
.,TRBJ2-3,TRBV19,.,TGTGCCAGTAGTATGAAGTGGTTAGAAGATACGCAGTATTTT,CASSMKWLEDTQYF
TRBD2,TRBJ2-7,TRBV19,.,TGTGCCAGTAGTGCGGGACTAGACGTCTACGAGCAGTACTTC,CASSAGLDVYEQYF
TRBD1,TRBJ1-6,TRBV7-9,few,TGTGCCAGCAGCTCGACAGGGGGCTCTTATAATTCACCCCTCCACTTT,CASSSTGGSYNSPLHF
.,TRBJ1-1,TRBV11-1,few,TGTGCCAGCAGCCCTCCCCGGGACATAGGGACTGAAGCTTTCTTT,CASSPPRDIGTEAFF
TRBD2,TRBJ2-7,TRBV9,few,TGTGCCAGCAGCGTACGGGGGGACGGATCCTACGAGCAGTACTTC,CASSVRGDGSYEQYF
.,TRBJ2-1,TRBV5-1,.,TGCGCCAGCAGATCGCCAGGGGCCAATGAGCAGTTCTTC,CASRSPGANEQFF
TRBD1,TRBJ2-5,TRBV7-2,few,TGTGCCAGCAGCCCGGGACAGACAAAAGAGACCCAGTACTTC,CASSPGQTKETQYF
TRBD1,TRBJ1-2,TRBV28,few,TGTGCCATTTACCCTCGGACAGGCCCGAACTATGGCTACACCTTC,CAIYPRTGPNYGYTF
.,TRBJ2-7,TRBV7-6,.,TGTGCCAGCAGCTTACTTAGCGAAGAGCAGTACTTC,CASSLLSEEQYF
TRBD1,TRBJ2-7,TRBV6-5,few,TGTGCCAGCAGCGGGACAGGGGGGTACGAGCAGTACTTC,CASSGTGGYEQYF
.,TRBJ1-6,TRBV7-7,few,TGTGCTAGCACCCCTGGCCGCTCCTATAATTCACCCCTCCACTTT,CASTPGRSYNSPLHF
.,TRBJ2-7,TRBV5-8,few,TGTGCCAGCAGCTTGGGTAGCGGATCCTACGAGCAGTACTTC,CASSLGSGSYEQYF
.,TRBJ2-7,TRBV6-6,few,TGTGCCAGCAGTTACTCGCCCAGTCCCATGTACGAGCAGTACTTC,CASSYSPSPMYEQYF
TRBD1,TRBJ1-1,TRBV28,few,TGTGCCAGCAGTGACAGGGGTCGTACTGAAGCTTTCTTT,CASSDRGRTEAFF
TRBD1,TRBJ2-2,TRBV5-4,.,TGTGCCAGCAGCAAAAACACAGGGGTCCCCGGGGAGCTGTTTTTT,CASSKNTGVPGELFF
TRBD1,TRBJ2-5,TRBV13,.,TGTGCCAGCAGCACCCGGACAGGGTACCAAGAGACCCAGTACTTC,CASSTRTGYQETQYF
.,TRBJ1-1,TRBV6-6,.,TGTGCCAGCAGTTCAATGAACACTGAAGCTTTCTTT,CASSSMNTEAFF
.,TRBJ1-1,TRBV19,few,TGTGCCAGTAGTATGTCTCGACAGAGGAACACTGAAGCTTTCTTT,CASSMSRQRNTEAFF
TRBD2,TRBJ2-3,TRBV15,.,TGTGCCACCAGCGGAGGGGGACTAGTTAGCACAGATACGCAGTATTTT,CATSGGGLVSTDTQYF
.,TRBJ2-3,TRBV10-1,few,TGCGCCAGCAGTGAGTCGGAGCTCAGCACAGATACGCAGTATTTT,CASSESELSTDTQYF
.,TRBJ2-5,TRBV7-8,.,TGTGCCAGCAGCTTTCGAGGTATCCAAGAGACCCAGTACTTC,CASSFRGIQETQYF
TRBD2,TRBJ2-2,TRBV28,few,TGTGCCCAAGAGAGGAAGCGGGGGGTTACAGCGAACACCGGGGAGCTGTTTTTT,CAQERKRGVTANTGELFF
TRBD2,TRBJ2-7,TRBV6-1,few,TGTGCCAGCAGTGATCTGGGACTAGCGGGGGGCTACGAGCAGTACTTC,CASSDLGLAGGYEQYF
TRBD2,TRBJ2-1,TRBV6-5,few,TGTGCCAGCAGCCCCACTAGCGGGAGGGACAATGAGCAGTTCTTC,CASSPTSGRDNEQFF
TRBD1,TRBJ1-3,TRBV7-2,few,TGTGCCAGCAGCTTAGGCCCACAGGGGGCAGGAAACACCATATATTTT,CASSLGPQGAGNTIYF
.,TRBJ1-4,TRBV28,.,TGTGCCAGCAGTAGCCCAACAGGGAACGAAAAACTGTTTTTT,CASSSPTGNEKLFF
TRBD1,TRBJ2-2,TRBV4-1,few,TGCGCCAGCAGCCAAAAAGGACACGGGACAGCCGTCGGCGGGGAGCTGTTTTTT,CASSQKGHGTAVGGELFF
.,TRBJ2-4,TRBV7-2,few,TGTGCCAGCAGCGCTTTTCTAGGCGTCGCGTACTTC,CASSAFLGVAYF
TRBD1,TRBJ2-5,TRBV5-1,few,TGCGCCAGCAGCGGGGGACAGCCGCTAGAGACCCAGTACTTC,CASSGGQPLETQYF